The entry below gives a single T cell receptor (beta chain) sequence along with its context. The CDR3 runs to 16 residues. CDR1 and CDR2 from the germline V gene are SGHRS and YFSETQ. Losses at the gene ends were 1 base for V and 0 bases for J; bases not matched to a gene: 4. The data belong to a study of control samples from healthy donors and cancer patients. Only in-frame clones appear in the TCRdb table, and some are missing; sequencing was by immunoSEQ multiplex PCR. The table records 150,000 to 200,000 clones, nearly 96% of them present only once. The origin of this receptor is a woman between 25 and 40 years old in good health. The specimen was blood. The chain combines TRBV5-1 with TRBJ1-1, with TRBD1 matching over 9 bases. The CDR3 DNA is TGCGCCAGCAGCTTGACTCGACAGGGGGTGAACACTGAAGCTTTCTTT. Amino acid sequence: CASSLTRQGVNTEAFF. Filled out from reference TRBV5-1 and TRBJ1-1, the complete variable domain reads KAGVTQTPRYLIKTRGQQVTLSCSPISGHRSVSWYQQTPGQGLQFLFEYFSETQRNKGNFPGRFSGRQFSNSRSEMNVSTLELGDSALYLCASSLTRQGVNTEAFFGQGTRLTVV.